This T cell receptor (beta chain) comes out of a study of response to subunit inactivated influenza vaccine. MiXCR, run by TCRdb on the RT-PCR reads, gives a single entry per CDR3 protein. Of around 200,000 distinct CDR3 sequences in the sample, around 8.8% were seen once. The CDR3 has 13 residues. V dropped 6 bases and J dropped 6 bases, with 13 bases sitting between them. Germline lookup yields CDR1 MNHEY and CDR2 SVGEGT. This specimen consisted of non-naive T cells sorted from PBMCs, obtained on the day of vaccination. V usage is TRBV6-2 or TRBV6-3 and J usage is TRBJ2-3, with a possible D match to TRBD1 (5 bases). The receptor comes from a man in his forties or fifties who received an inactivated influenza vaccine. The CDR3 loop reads CASRDLGPDTQYF. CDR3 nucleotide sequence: TGTGCCAGCAGAGACTTGGGGCCTGATACGCAGTATTTT.